The 5 T cell receptor beta chains in this list originate from one sample, sequenced in a study of PD-L1 blockade in urothelial cancer. Produced via immunoSEQ multiplex PCR; TCRdb's table is partial and in-frame only. The sample has tens of thousands of clones, around 79% seen once. The time point was: pretreatment peripheral blood. The sequencing used PBMCs, collected around atezolizumab (anti-PD-L1) treatment. The source of these receptors is a man between 65 and 80 years old with urothelial cancer.

This chain uses TRBV11-3 with TRBJ1-2; 11 nucleotides align to TRBD1. CDR1 SGHNT and CDR2 YENEEA come from the germline V gene. This CDR3 is built from 16 residues. Germline trimming cut 5 bases from V and 8 bases from J; bases unmatched to any gene: 13. The CDR3 is CASSRTGGAGSGGYTF. DNA for the CDR3: TGTGCCAGCAGCCGGACAGGGGGCGCGGGTTCCGGCGGCTACACCTTC.

This sequence joins TRBV27 and TRBJ2-1; perhaps TRBD2 as D (6 bases). Trimming cost V 4 bases and J 4 bases, with 11 bases left between them. CDR1 is MNHEY and CDR2 is SMNVEV in the germline V gene (reference sequence). This CDR3 has 14 amino acids. The CDR3 is CASSSGLLYNEQFF. CDR3 in DNA: TGTGCCAGCAGTTCGGGACTCCTTTACAATGAGCAGTTCTTC.

The chain links TRBV10-2 to TRBJ1-5; tentatively, D is TRBD1 (6 bases). Trimming took off 9 bases at V and 4 bases at J, with 16 bases between the two ends. This CDR3 comprises 14 residues. Germline CDR1 WSHSY, CDR2 SAAADI. CDR3: CASATTGGNQPQHF. The CDR3 DNA sequence: TGCGCCAGTGCTACGACAGGCGGGAATCAGCCCCAGCATTTT.

In DNA, the CDR3 is TGCGCCAGCAGCCAAGAAGGGGACAGACGGGATGAGCAGTTCTTC. It encodes CASSQEGDRRDEQFF. This chain uses TRBV4-1 with TRBJ2-1; TRBD1 aligns across 7 bases. V shed 0 bases, J shed 8 bases, and the junction held 7 bases outside the gene matches. Germline V gene data show CDR1 as MGHRA and CDR2 as YSYEKL. This CDR3 has 15 amino acids.

The V and J genes are TRBV11-2 and TRBJ2-2; D possibly corresponds to TRBD2 (6 bases). The CDR3 spans 15 residues. V was clipped by 0 bases and J by 8 bases, with 13 bases between them. Germline values: CDR1 SGHAT, CDR2 FQNNGV. The chain's CDR3 is CASSLDRGVWGELFF. The CDR3 coding sequence is TGTGCCAGCAGCTTAGATCGCGGGGTGTGGGGGGAGCTGTTTTTT.